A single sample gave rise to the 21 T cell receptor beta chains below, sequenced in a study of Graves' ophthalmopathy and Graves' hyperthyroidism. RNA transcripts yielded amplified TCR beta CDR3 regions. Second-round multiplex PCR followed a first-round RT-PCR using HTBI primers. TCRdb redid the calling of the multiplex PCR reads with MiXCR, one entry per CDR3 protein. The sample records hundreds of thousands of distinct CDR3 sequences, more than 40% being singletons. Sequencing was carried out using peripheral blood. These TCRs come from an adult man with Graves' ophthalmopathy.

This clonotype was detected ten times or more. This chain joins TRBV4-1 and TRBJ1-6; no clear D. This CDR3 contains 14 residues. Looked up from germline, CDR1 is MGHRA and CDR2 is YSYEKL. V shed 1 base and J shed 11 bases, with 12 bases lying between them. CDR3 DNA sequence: TGCGCCAGCAGCCAAGTAGGCCGGGATACACCCCTCCACTTT. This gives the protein CASSQVGRDTPLHF.

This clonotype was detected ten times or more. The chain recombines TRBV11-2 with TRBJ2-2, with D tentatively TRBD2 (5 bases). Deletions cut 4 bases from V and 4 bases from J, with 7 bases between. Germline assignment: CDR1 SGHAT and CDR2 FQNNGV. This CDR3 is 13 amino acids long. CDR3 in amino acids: CASSWGVTGELFF. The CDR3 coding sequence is TGTGCCAGCAGCTGGGGAGTCACCGGGGAGCTGTTTTTT.

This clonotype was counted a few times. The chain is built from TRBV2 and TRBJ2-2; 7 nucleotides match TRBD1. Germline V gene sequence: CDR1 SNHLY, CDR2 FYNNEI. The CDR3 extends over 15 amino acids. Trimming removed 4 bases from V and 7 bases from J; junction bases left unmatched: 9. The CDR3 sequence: CASSVDRAFNGELFF. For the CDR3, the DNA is TGTGCCAGCAGTGTAGACAGGGCGTTCAACGGGGAGCTGTTTTTT.

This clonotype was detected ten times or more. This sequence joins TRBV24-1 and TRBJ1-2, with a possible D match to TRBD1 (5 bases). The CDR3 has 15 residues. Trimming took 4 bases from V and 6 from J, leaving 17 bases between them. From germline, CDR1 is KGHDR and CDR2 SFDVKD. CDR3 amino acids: CATSEERAGRDGYTF. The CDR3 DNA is TGTGCCACCAGTGAAGAGAGAGCAGGGAGGGATGGCTACACCTTC.

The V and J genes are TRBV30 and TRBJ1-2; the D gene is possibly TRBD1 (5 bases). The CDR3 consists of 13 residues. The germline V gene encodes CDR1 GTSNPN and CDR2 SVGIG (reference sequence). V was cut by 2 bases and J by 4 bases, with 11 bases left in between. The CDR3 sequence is CAWSLQEGYGYTF. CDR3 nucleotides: TGTGCCTGGAGTTTACAGGAGGGCTATGGCTACACCTTC. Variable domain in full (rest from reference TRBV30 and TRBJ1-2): SQTIHQWPATLVQPVGSPLSLECTVEGTSNPNLYWYRQAAGRGLQLLFYSVGIGQISSEVPQNLSASRPQDRQFILSSKKLLLSDSGFYLCAWSLQEGYGYTFGSGTRLTVV.

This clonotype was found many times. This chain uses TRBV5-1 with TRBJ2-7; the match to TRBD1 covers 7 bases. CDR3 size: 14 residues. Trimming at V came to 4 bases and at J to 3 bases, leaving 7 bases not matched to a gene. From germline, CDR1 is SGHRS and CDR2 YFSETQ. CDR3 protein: CASSMDRQFYEQYF. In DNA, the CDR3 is TGCGCCAGCAGCATGGACAGGCAATTCTACGAGCAGTACTTC.

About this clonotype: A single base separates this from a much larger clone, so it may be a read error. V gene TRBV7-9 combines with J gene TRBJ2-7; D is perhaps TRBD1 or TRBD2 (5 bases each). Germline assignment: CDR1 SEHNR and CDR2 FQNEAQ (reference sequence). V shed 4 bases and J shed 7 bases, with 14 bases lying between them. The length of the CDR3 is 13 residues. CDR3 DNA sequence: TGTGCCAGCAGCTCGGGACCTCGGTCGGAGCAGTACTTC. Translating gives CASSSGPRSEQYF. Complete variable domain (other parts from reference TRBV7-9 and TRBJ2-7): DTGVSQNPRHKITKRGQNVTFRCDPISEHNRLYWYRQTLGQGPEFLTYFQNEAQLEKSRLLSDRFSAERPKGSFSTLEIQRTEQGDSAMYLCASSSGPRSEQYFGPGTRLTVT.

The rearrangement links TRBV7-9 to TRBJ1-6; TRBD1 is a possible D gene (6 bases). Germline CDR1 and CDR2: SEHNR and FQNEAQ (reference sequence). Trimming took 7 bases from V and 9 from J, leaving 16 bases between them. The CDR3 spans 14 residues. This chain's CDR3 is CASNEGGAGSPLHF. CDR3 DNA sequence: TGTGCCAGCAACGAAGGGGGGGCTGGTTCACCCCTCCACTTT.

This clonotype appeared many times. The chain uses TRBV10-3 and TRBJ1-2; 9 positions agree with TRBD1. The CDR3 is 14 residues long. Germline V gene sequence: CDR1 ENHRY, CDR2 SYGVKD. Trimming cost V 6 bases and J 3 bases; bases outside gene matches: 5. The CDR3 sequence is CAIRTGGGYYGYTF. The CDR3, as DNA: TGTGCCATCAGAACAGGGGGCGGGTACTATGGCTACACCTTC.

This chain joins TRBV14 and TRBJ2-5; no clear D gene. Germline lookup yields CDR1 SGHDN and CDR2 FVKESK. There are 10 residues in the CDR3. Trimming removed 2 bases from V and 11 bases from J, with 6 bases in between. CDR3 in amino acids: CASSQRGQYF. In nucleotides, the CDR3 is TGTGCCAGCAGCCAACGAGGACAGTACTTC. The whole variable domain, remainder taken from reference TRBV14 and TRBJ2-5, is EAGVTQFPSHSVIEKGQTVTLRCDPISGHDNLYWYRRVMGKEIKFLLHFVKESKQDESGMPNNRFLAERTGGTYSTLKVQPAELEDSGVYFCASSQRGQYFGPGTRLLVL.

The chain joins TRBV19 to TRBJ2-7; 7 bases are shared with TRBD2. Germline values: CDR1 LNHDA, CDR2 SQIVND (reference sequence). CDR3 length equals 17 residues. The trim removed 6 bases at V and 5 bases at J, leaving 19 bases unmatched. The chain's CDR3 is CASSGGRPGRENNEQYF. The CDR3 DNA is TGTGCCAGTAGCGGGGGGAGGCCGGGGCGGGAGAACAACGAGCAGTACTTC.

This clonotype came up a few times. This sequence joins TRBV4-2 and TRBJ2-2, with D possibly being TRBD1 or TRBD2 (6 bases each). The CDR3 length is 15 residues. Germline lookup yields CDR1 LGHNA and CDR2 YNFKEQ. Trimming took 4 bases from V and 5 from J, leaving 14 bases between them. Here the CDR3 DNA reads TGTGCCAGCAGCCTTGACAGGAGGGGGACCGGGGAGCTGTTTTTT. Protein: CASSLDRRGTGELFF.

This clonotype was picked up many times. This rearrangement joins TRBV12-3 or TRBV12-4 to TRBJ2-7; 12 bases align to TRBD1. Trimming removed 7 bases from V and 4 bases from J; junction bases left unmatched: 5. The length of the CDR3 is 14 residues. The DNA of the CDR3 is TGTGCCAGCACCCGGGACAGGGGGCCTTACGAGCAGTACTTC. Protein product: CASTRDRGPYEQYF.

The DNA of the CDR3 is TGTGCCAGCAGTGGCAGGGGAAAGACTAGCGGGAGTATCGACGAGCAGTACTTC. Translated: CASSGRGKTSGSIDEQYF. The rearrangement uses TRBV6-1 and TRBJ2-7, with 12 nucleotides matching TRBD2. CDR1 is MNHNS and CDR2 is SASEGT in the germline V gene. J gave up 5 bases and V 4 bases, and 15 bases lay outside the gene matches. The CDR3 totals 18 residues.

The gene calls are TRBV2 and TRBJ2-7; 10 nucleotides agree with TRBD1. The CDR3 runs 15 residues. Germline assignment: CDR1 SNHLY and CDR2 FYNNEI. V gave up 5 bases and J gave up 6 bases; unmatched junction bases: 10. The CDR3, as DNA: TGTGCCAGCAGTTACTCGGACAGGGGGGGTGGCGAGCAGTACTTC. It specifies CASSYSDRGGGEQYF.

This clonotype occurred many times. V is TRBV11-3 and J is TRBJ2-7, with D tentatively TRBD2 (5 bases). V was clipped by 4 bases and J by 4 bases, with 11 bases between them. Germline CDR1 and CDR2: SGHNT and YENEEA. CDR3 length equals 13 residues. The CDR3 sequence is CASSSAGAYEQYF. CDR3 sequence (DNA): TGTGCCAGCAGCTCTGCGGGCGCGTACGAGCAGTACTTC.

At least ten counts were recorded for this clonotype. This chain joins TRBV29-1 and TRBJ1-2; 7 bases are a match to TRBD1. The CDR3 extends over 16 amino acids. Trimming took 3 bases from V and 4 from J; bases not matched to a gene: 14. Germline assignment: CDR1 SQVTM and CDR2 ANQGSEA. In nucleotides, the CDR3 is TGCAGCGTTGACGGCAGGGGGATCTCAGGGGGCTATGGCTACACCTTC. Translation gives CSVDGRGISGGYGYTF.

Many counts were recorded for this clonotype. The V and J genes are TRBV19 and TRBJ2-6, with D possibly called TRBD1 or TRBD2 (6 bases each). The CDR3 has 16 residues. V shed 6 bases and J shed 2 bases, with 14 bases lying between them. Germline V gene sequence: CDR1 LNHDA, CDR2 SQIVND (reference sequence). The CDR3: CASSPQGGTGANVLTF. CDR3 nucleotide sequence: TGTGCCAGTAGCCCCCAAGGGGGGACTGGGGCCAACGTCCTGACTTTC.

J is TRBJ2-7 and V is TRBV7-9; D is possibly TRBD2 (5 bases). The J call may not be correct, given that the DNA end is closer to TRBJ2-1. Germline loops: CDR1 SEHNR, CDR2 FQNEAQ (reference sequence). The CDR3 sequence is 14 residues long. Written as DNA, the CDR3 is TGTGCCAGCAGCTTAGTGTACGGGGATAATGAGCAGTTCTTC. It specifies CASSLVYGDNEQFF.

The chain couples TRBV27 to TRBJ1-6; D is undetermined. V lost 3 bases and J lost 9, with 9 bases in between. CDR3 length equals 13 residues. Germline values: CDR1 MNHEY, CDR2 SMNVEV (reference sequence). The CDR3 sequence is CASSFIGVSPLHF. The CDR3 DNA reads TGTGCCAGCAGTTTTATCGGGGTTTCACCCCTCCACTTT.

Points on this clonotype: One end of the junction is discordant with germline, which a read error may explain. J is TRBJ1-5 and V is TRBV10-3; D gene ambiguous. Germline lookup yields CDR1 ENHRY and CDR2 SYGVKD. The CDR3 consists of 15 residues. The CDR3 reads CAISESAGTRETQHF. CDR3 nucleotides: TGTGCTATCAGTGAGTCGGCGGGAACAAGAGAGACCCAGCATTTT.